This TCR beta chain was obtained from a study of T-cell reconstitution after alpha-beta-depleted transplantation in children. General observations from the study: Several hundred expanded graft clones reportedly supplied alpha-beta T cells about two months after transplant. It was surviving recipient T cells and thymic progenitors that gave some patients high TCRbeta diversity at day 60. Most T-cell counts and diversity one year after the transplant came from T cells that were newly produced.

Preparing the TCRbeta library involved the use of unique molecular identifiers. Via MiXCR, TCRdb re-called the PCR reads, giving one row per CDR3 protein. The profile shows approximately 650,000 distinct CDR3 sequences, roughly 14% of them singletons. Trimming took 5 bases from V and 1 from J, leaving 14 bases between them. CDR1 and CDR2 from the germline V gene are SGHDN and FVKESK. There are 16 residues in the CDR3. Concerning this clonotype itself: The antigen is not known.

Source: PBMCs, taken before TCRalphabeta/CD19-depleted stem cell transplant. The chain has TRBV14 and TRBJ2-2, with D maybe TRBD2 (5 bases). This TCR came from a girl under 10 years old with congenital amegakaryocytic thrombocytopenia, due to receive a stem cell transplant. The CDR3 here is CASSSPRAVNTGELFF. The CDR3 region has the DNA TGTGCCAGCAGCTCACCCCGAGCGGTGAACACCGGGGAGCTGTTTTTT. Together with reference TRBV14 and TRBJ2-2, the CDR3 gives the full variable domain: EAGVTQFPSHSVIEKGQTVTLRCDPISGHDNLYWYRRVMGKEIKFLLHFVKESKQDESGMPNNRFLAERTGGTYSTLKVQPAELEDSGVYFCASSSPRAVNTGELFFGEGSRLTVL.